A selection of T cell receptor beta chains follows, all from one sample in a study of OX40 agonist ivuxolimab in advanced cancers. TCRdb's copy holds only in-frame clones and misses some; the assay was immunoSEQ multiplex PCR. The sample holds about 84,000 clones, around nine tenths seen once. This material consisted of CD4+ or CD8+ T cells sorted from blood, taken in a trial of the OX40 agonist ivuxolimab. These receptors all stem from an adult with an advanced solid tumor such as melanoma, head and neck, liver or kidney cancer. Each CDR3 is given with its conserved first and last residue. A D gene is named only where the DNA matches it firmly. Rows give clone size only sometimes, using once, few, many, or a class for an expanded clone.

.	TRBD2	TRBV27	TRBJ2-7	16	TGTGCCAGCAGTCTACTAGGGACTAGCGGGAGCTACGAGCAGTACTTC	CASSLLGTSGSYEQYF
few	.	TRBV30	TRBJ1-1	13	TGTGCCTGGAGTGAGGGGATTGGTACTGAAGCTTTCTTT	CAWSEGIGTEAFF
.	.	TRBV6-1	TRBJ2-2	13	TGTGCCAGCAGTGAACACAACACCGGGGAGCTGTTTTTT	CASSEHNTGELFF
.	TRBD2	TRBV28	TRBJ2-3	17	TGTGCCAGCAGTCCCGCCGGACTAGCGAGATTCACAGATACGCAGTATTTT	CASSPAGLARFTDTQYF
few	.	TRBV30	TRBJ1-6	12	TGTGCCTGGAGCCGGACTCGGCTACCCCTCCACTTT	CAWSRTRLPLHF
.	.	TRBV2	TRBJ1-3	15	TGTGCCAGCAGTGAAGCGGGGACGGCTGGAAACACCATATATTTT	CASSEAGTAGNTIYF
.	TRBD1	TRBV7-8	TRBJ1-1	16	TGTGCCAGCAGCTCCGGGACAGGGAAGGTGAGAACTGAAGCTTTCTTT	CASSSGTGKVRTEAFF
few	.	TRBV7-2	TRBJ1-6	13	TGTGCCAGCAGCGTAACCACAGGTTCACCCCTCCACTTT	CASSVTTGSPLHF
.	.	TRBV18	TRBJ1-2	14	TGTGCCAGCTCACCAATCAGGGGAGACTATGGCTACACCTTC	CASSPIRGDYGYTF
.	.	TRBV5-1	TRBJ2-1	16	TGCGCCAGCAGCTTGGGGGGCGGGGCAACCTACAATGAGCAGTTCTTC	CASSLGGGATYNEQFF